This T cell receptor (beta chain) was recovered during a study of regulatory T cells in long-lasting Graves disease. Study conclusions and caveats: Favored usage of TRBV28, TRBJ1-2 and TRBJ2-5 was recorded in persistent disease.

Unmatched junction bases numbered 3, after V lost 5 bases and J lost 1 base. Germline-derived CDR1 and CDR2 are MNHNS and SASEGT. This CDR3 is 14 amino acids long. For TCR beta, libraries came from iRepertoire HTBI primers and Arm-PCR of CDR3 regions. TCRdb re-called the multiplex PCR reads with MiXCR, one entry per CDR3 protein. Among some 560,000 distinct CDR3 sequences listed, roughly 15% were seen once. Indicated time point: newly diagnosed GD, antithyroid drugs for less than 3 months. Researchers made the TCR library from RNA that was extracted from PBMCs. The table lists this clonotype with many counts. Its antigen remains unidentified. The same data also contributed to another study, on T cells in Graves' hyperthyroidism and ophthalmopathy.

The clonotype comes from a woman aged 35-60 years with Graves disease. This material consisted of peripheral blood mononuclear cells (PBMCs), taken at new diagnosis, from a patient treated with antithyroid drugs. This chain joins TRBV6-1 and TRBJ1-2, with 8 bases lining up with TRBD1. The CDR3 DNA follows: TGTGCCAGCAGTAAGGACAGGGTTAACTATGGCTACACCTTC. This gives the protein CASSKDRVNYGYTF.